A single sample is the source of the 30 T cell receptor beta chains below, sequenced in a study of human T cells and chemical hapten exposure. TCRdb fed the RACE reads into MiXCR, producing one record per CDR3 protein. The table has around 350,000 distinct CDR3 sequences, 5% to 6.5% seen once. Described time point: pre-sensitization, week 0. Described treatment: therapeutic diphenylcyclopropenone sensitization with weekly scalp DPC. Here the sequenced sample was whole blood, taken in connection with sensitization to the hapten diphenylcyclopropenone (DPC). All receptors come from a woman younger than 35 with alopecia areata. Some clones in this sample may be carry-over from other donors' samples.

The table lists this clonotype with many counts. This sequence joins TRBV7-9 and TRBJ1-1; no clear D gene. The germline V and J ends were trimmed by 5 bases and 10 bases, with 14 bases remaining between them. Germline lookup yields CDR1 SEHNR and CDR2 FQNEAQ (reference sequence). This CDR3 contains 12 residues. CDR3 sequence reads: CASSQTDRGAFF. The DNA for the CDR3 is TGTGCCAGCAGCCAAACGGATCGGGGAGCTTTCTTT.

This chain links TRBV13 with TRBJ2-5; the match to TRBD2 covers 9 bases. Germline-derived CDR1 and CDR2 are PRHDT and FYEKMQ (reference sequence). The J segment lost 2 bases and the V segment lost 5 bases, leaving 9 bases of the junction unmatched. CDR3 length equals 16 residues. The CDR3 DNA follows: TGTGCCAGCAGCGGCGGGACTAGCACTGATCAAGAGACCCAGTACTTC. Translated: CASSGGTSTDQETQYF.

Only a few counts were recorded for this clonotype. The V call is TRBV6-2 or TRBV6-3, the J call TRBJ1-6, with D maybe TRBD1 (6 bases). The V gene lost 6 bases and the J gene lost 7 bases, with 13 bases spanning the gap. This CDR3 spans 14 amino acids. The germline V gene has CDR1 MNHEY and CDR2 SVGEGT. This chain's CDR3 is CASSRGHWNSPLHF. CDR3 sequence (DNA): TGTGCCAGCAGCCGGGGACACTGGAATTCACCCCTCCACTTT.

The chain combines TRBV10-3 with TRBJ2-5; TRBD2 is a possible D gene (6 bases). The CDR3 contains 16 residues. In germline, CDR1 is ENHRY, CDR2 SYGVKD. V was trimmed by 4 bases and J by 5 bases, leaving 20 bases between them. DNA of the CDR3: TGTGCCATCAGTGGGGCGGGGAGGTCAACAGCCGAGACCCAGTACTTC. Its protein product is CAISGAGRSTAETQYF.

This clonotype was observed many times. J is TRBJ2-7 and V is TRBV5-1, with D unclear. V lost 3 bases and J lost 7, with 8 bases in between. Germline V gene data show CDR1 as SGHRS and CDR2 as YFSETQ. The CDR3 runs to 11 residues. DNA for the CDR3: TGCGCCAGCAGCTCCCCGGATGAGCAGTACTTC. The encoded protein is CASSSPDEQYF.

This chain connects TRBV7-8 to TRBJ2-3, with 9 bases aligning to TRBD2. CDR3 length: 16 residues. CDR1 is SGHVS, CDR2 FQNEAQ, per germline. V was pared by 5 bases and J by 4 bases, with 10 bases of the junction left unmatched. The CDR3 here is CASSRGLAWKSDTQYF. DNA of the CDR3: TGTGCCAGCAGCCGGGGACTAGCATGGAAATCAGATACGCAGTATTTT.

This clonotype was observed a handful of times. The rearrangement joins TRBV6-2 or TRBV6-3 to TRBJ2-4; 12 bases agree with TRBD1. V was pared by 0 bases and J by 7 bases, with 7 bases of the junction left unmatched. CDR3 length: 17 residues. Germline V gene data show CDR1 as MNHEY and CDR2 as SVGEGT. As DNA, the CDR3 is TGTGCCAGCAGTTACTCGCTCGGGACAGGGGGCTCTAACATTCAGTACTTC. Its translation: CASSYSLGTGGSNIQYF.

As regards this clonotype: A much larger clone differs from this one at a single base, so this may be a read error. The gene calls are TRBV14 and TRBJ2-3, with 7 bases matching TRBD1. The CDR3 length is 15 residues. Germline V gives CDR1 SGHDN, CDR2 FVKESK. DNA of the CDR3: TGTGCCAGCAGCCACCAGACAGGGCGCACAGTTACGCAGTATTTT. Translating gives CASSHQTGRTVTQYF.

The chain employs TRBV7-8 and TRBJ2-7, with D perhaps matching TRBD1 (6 bases). Trimming shortened V by 5 bases and J by 4 bases, and 18 bases separated the two germline ends. CDR1 and CDR2 from the germline V gene are SGHVS and FQNEAQ. The CDR3 sequence is 15 residues long. CDR3 protein: CASSPSSGVIYEQYF. The CDR3 bases are TGTGCCAGCAGCCCCTCGTCAGGGGTGATATACGAGCAGTACTTC. Based on the CDR3 plus reference TRBV7-8 and TRBJ2-7, the full variable domain is GAGVSQSPRYKVAKRGQDVALRCDPISGHVSLFWYQQALGQGPEFLTYFQNEAQLDKSGLPSDRFFAERPEGSVSTLKIQRTQQEDSAVYLCASSPSSGVIYEQYFGPGTRLTVT.

V and J are TRBV28 and TRBJ2-3, with D possibly being TRBD1 or TRBD2 (6 bases each). This CDR3 spans 18 amino acids. V lost 2 bases, J lost 2 bases, and 20 bases lay in between. Germline V gene lookup returns CDR1 MDHEN and CDR2 SYDVKM. Here the CDR3 reads CASSLGGLGAGPTDTQYF. Here the CDR3 DNA reads TGTGCCAGCAGTTTAGGGGGCCTGGGGGCGGGGCCCACAGATACGCAGTATTTT.

The table lists this clonotype with a few counts. The V call is TRBV6-5, the J call TRBJ2-1; D is unresolved. The length of the CDR3 is 13 residues. Germline-derived CDR1 and CDR2 are MNHEY and SVGAGI. V was pared by 9 bases and J by 4 bases, with 13 bases between. The CDR3 here is CARTRQEYNEQFF. For the CDR3, the DNA is TGTGCCAGGACGCGTCAGGAGTACAATGAGCAGTTCTTC.

The chain uses TRBV20-1 and TRBJ1-6; D not certain. With 6 bases removed from V and 7 bases from J, the gap between germline ends came to 16 bases. The CDR3 has 14 amino acids. Per germline, CDR1 DFQATT and CDR2 SNEGSKA (reference sequence). Written as DNA, the CDR3 is TGCAGTGCCACATACCTCGCAGACAATTCACCCCTCCACTTT. Translating gives CSATYLADNSPLHF.

In its sample, this clonotype was seen many times. The V and J genes are TRBV6-5 and TRBJ1-6, with D unresolved. Looked up from germline, CDR1 is MNHEY and CDR2 is SVGAGI. The CDR3 length is 13 residues. V was shortened by 7 bases and J by 5 bases, with 9 bases between the two germline ends. CDR3 bases: TGTGCCAGCACCAGGTCCAATAATTCACCCCTCCACTTT. Protein product: CASTRSNNSPLHF.

This clonotype has more than one count but fewer than ten. This sequence joins TRBV10-3 and TRBJ2-7; 8 bases align to TRBD1. This CDR3 spans 16 amino acids. Germline values: CDR1 ENHRY, CDR2 SYGVKD. The J segment lost 0 bases and the V segment lost 2 bases, leaving 6 bases of the junction unmatched. CDR3 in amino acids: CAISERTGGISYEQYF. In nucleotides, the CDR3 is TGTGCCATCAGTGAGAGAACAGGGGGGATCTCCTACGAGCAGTACTTC.

The V call is TRBV5-5, the J call TRBJ2-3, with D maybe TRBD1 (5 bases). CDR1 is SGHKS and CDR2 is YYEKEE in the germline V gene (reference sequence). Between the trimmed V and J ends, which lost 3 bases and 2 bases, there was a span of 13 bases. The CDR3 runs to 15 residues. The CDR3 bases are TGTGCCAGCAGCTCAGGACAAGCCAACACAGATACGCAGTATTTT. It encodes CASSSGQANTDTQYF.

A few counts support this clonotype. This sequence joins TRBV4-3 and TRBJ1-6, with D possibly being TRBD1 (6 bases). CDR3 length: 16 amino acids. Germline lookup yields CDR1 LGHNA and CDR2 YSLEER. With 0 bases removed from V and 6 bases from J, the gap between germline ends came to 12 bases. The CDR3 DNA follows: TGCGCCAGCAGCCAAGATCGCGGGACATCTAATTCACCCCTCCACTTT. Translating it yields CASSQDRGTSNSPLHF.

This clonotype was recorded many times. The chain recombines TRBV7-9 with TRBJ1-5, with 9 bases lining up with TRBD1. CDR1 is SEHNR and CDR2 is FQNEAQ in the germline V gene (reference sequence). There are 15 residues in the CDR3. J gave up 6 bases and V 1 base, and 4 bases lay outside the gene matches. The DNA for the CDR3 is TGTGCCAGCAGCTTAGTCGGGGACAGGGTTCAGCCCCAGCATTTT. Its protein is CASSLVGDRVQPQHF.

This clonotype occurred many times. The chain links TRBV20-1 to TRBJ2-5; 9 nucleotides match TRBD1. V was clipped by 6 bases and J by 5 bases; unmatched bases: 10. The CDR3 length is 14 residues. Germline CDR1 is DFQATT and CDR2 is SNEGSKA (reference sequence). The CDR3 is CSATGTGFGETQYF. In DNA, the CDR3 is TGCAGTGCAACCGGGACAGGGTTCGGTGAGACCCAGTACTTC.

The chain links TRBV7-9 to TRBJ2-7, with unresolved D. V was pared by 7 bases and J by 5 bases, with 15 bases between. The CDR3 spans 13 residues. In germline, CDR1 is SEHNR, CDR2 FQNEAQ (reference sequence). This chain's CDR3 is CASTPPGWHEQYF. Here the CDR3 DNA reads TGTGCCAGCACCCCCCCTGGTTGGCACGAGCAGTACTTC.

This clonotype was detected many times. This rearrangement joins TRBV3-1 to TRBJ1-1, with TRBD1 matching over 9 bases. CDR1 is LGHDT and CDR2 is YNNKEL in the germline V gene (reference sequence). The CDR3 contains 11 residues. J lost 8 bases, V lost 6 bases, and 1 base had no gene match. The DNA of the CDR3 is TGTGCCAGCAGACAGGGGGCAGAAGCTTTCTTT. Its translation: CASRQGAEAFF.

This clonotype showed up many times. The rearrangement links TRBV10-3 to TRBJ2-3; maybe TRBD2 (7 bases). The CDR3 has 14 residues. Trimming shortened V by 6 bases and J by 2 bases, and 12 bases separated the two germline ends. Per the germline V gene, CDR1 is ENHRY and CDR2 is SYGVKD. DNA of the CDR3: TGTGCCATCAGAGCGGGGACATCCACAGATACGCAGTATTTT. Its protein is CAIRAGTSTDTQYF.

This clonotype was picked up many times. The chain is built from TRBV11-1 and TRBJ2-4; no clear D. Looked up from germline, CDR1 is SGHAT and CDR2 is FQDESV (reference sequence). The CDR3 runs 13 residues. V was pared by 1 base and J by 5 bases, with 6 bases between. The CDR3 DNA reads as TGTGCCAGCAGCTTAGGTCAGGAAAACATTCAGTACTTC. It specifies CASSLGQENIQYF.

At least ten counts were recorded for this clonotype. V and J are TRBV12-1 and TRBJ1-2; whether TRBD1, the table's D call, matches the DNA was not checked. TRBV12-1 is deemed a pseudogene. This CDR3 region has 18 residues. The CDR3 nucleotides are TGTGCCAGCAGCTTTGTCGGCAGGGGAGAATTAACTAACTATGGCTACACCTTC. Protein sequence: CASSFVGRGELTNYGYTF.

This clonotype turned up a few times. The rearrangement links TRBV27 to TRBJ1-4, with unresolved D. V lost 0 bases, J lost 7 bases, and 12 bases lay in between. Germline-derived CDR1 and CDR2 are MNHEY and SMNVEV (reference sequence). The CDR3 spans 15 residues. Written as DNA, the CDR3 is TGTGCCAGCAGTTTATCCTCCATAGCAAGTGAAAAACTGTTTTTT. This translates into CASSLSSIASEKLFF.

The chain employs TRBV12-3 or TRBV12-4 and TRBJ2-7; possible D gene TRBD1, 5 bases. Trimming removed 5 bases from V and 6 bases from J, with 17 bases in between. There are 14 residues in the CDR3. The CDR3 loop is CASSQLWQGTEQYF. The CDR3 DNA is TGTGCCAGCAGTCAACTTTGGCAGGGTACCGAGCAGTACTTC.

This clonotype has only a few counts. This chain joins TRBV5-6 and TRBJ1-1; D not certain. Germline V lookup: CDR1 SGHDT, CDR2 YYEEEE. The CDR3 spans 13 residues. Deletions cut 0 bases from V and 4 bases from J, with 7 bases between. The CDR3 DNA sequence: TGTGCCAGCAGCTTGGCCGAGTTCACTGAAGCTTTCTTT. Residues: CASSLAEFTEAFF.

The chain couples TRBV6-1 to TRBJ1-5; D uncertain. Trimming pared 5 bases from V and 5 bases from J, leaving 19 bases between. CDR1 MNHNS and CDR2 SASEGT come from the germline V gene. The CDR3 has 16 residues. Here the CDR3 DNA reads TGTGCCAGCAGTAGCCGACGGAGCGATTCGTATCAGCCCCAGCATTTT. It encodes CASSSRRSDSYQPQHF.

This chain connects TRBV4-1 to TRBJ1-1, with a weak D call TRBD1 (5 bases). Trimming took off 3 bases at V and 8 bases at J, with 16 bases between the two ends. The CDR3 extends over 14 amino acids. Germline V gene lookup returns CDR1 MGHRA and CDR2 YSYEKL. The CDR3 DNA reads as TGCGCCAGCAGCCATACCGTTCTAGGGGAAGAAGCTTTCTTT. Encoded protein: CASSHTVLGEEAFF.

This clonotype was found a few times. The V gene is TRBV9, the J gene TRBJ2-1; TRBD2 agrees at 7 bases. The ends lost 0 bases at V and 4 bases at J; junction bases unmatched: 7. The CDR3 consists of 16 residues. Germline V gene data show CDR1 as SGDLS and CDR2 as YYNGEE. CDR3 in amino acids: CASSVGGRAGYNEQFF. For the CDR3, the DNA is TGTGCCAGCAGCGTAGGAGGGAGGGCGGGGTACAATGAGCAGTTCTTC.

This clonotype was detected ten times or more. CDR3 residues: CASSQGPLFTKNIQYF. The CDR3 DNA is TGTGCCAGCAGCCAAGGACCCCTCTTTACCAAAAACATTCAGTACTTC. The chain recombines TRBV3-1 with TRBJ2-4, with no clear D. V lost 1 base and J 2 bases, leaving 12 bases between the germline ends. Germline V lookup: CDR1 LGHDT, CDR2 YNNKEL (reference sequence). The CDR3 is made up of 16 amino acids.